This TCR beta chain is drawn from a study of OX40 agonist ivuxolimab in advanced cancers. A note on the overall study: Ivuxolimab, which targeted the costimulatory receptor OX40 (CD134), was an agonistic, fully human IgG2 monoclonal antibody. Intravenous ivuxolimab was administered to patients every 2 weeks at six dose levels: 0.01, 0.1, 0.3, 1.5, 3 and 10 mg/kg. Patients were allowed to have had prior anti-PD-1, anti-PD-L1 or anti-CTLA-4 therapy, and more than 30% of the dose-escalation patients had previously received checkpoint inhibitors. Partial responses occurred in three dose-escalation patients: two with cutaneous melanoma and one with hepatocellular carcinoma. The dose-escalation cohort was roughly 83% male with a mean age of about 65 years, ranging from roughly 20 to 80. The paper reports the monotherapy dose-escalation portion (N of about 52 patients) of the phase I ivuxolimab trial. Peripheral TCRbeta sequencing was intended to test whether TCR sequence diversity was altered and clonal T-cell expansion was caused by ivuxolimab. Among the 52 dose-escalation patients, some 19 had hepatocellular carcinoma, roughly 15 melanoma, 9 renal cell carcinoma and 9 head and neck cancer.

The trial excluded patients who had a history of autoimmune disease or were on systemic immunosuppression. Peripheral blood for TCR sequencing was collected from all dose cohorts at baseline, on cycle 4 day 1, and on cycle 7 day 1. The samples were taken from a phase I, first-in-human, multicenter, open-label dose-escalation trial of ivuxolimab. The trial enrolled adults with locally advanced or metastatic head and neck squamous cell, hepatocellular, melanoma or renal cell carcinoma. Before TCR sequencing, CD4+ T cells and CD8+ T cells from peripheral blood were sorted into separate populations. Comments on this clone: Its antigen specificity is not known. Base qualities were left out, and no much larger clone turns up one base away.

Overall study outcomes, separate from this receptor: Clonal expansion of both CD4+ and CD8+ blood T cells was observed from baseline to week 6 at doses 0.1 to 3.0 mg/kg. Low levels of normalized T-cell clonal expansion were also seen in some patients who did not respond. After ivuxolimab, expanded clones were on average more numerous among CD8+ T cells than among CD4+ T cells. In the 0.1-3.0 mg/kg groups, partial responders were among the patients with the lowest normalized peripheral clonal expansion, particularly in CD8+ T cells. The antigen specificity of the peripheral T cells that underwent clonal expansion was not determined.

For sequencing of the TCRbeta CDR3 region, genomic DNA was extracted from the sorted cells. The immunoSEQ Assay was used for sequencing of TCRbeta CDR3 regions. The clones in this table, taken by TCRdb from immuneACCESS, are in-frame only. Not every clone is retained; where verified, under half of the shortfall comes from an unresolved V gene, and the cause of the rest is unknown. The sample has around 83,000 clones on record, about 90% of them singletons. The ten largest account for over 4% of the sample. The CDR3 covers 14 residues, taking in both the cysteine and the phenylalanine. The read is trimmed to its CDR3 DNA, 42 bases read in frame from base 1. The germline V gene provides CDR1 MNHNS and CDR2 SASEGT. V is clipped by 3 bases and J by 5 bases, and the sequence between their germline boundaries is 10 bases long.

The rearranged segments are TRBV6-1 and TRBJ1-4; there is no confident call for the D gene. The sample in question was CD4+ or CD8+ T cells sorted from blood, obtained in a trial of the OX40 agonist ivuxolimab. This TCR derives from an adult with an advanced solid tumor such as melanoma, head and neck, liver or kidney cancer. CDR3 loop: CASSDWVSNEKLFF. In nucleotides, the sequence is TGTGCCAGCAGTGATTGGGTTTCCAATGAAAAACTGTTTTTT.